The 8 T cell receptor beta chains below come from one sample, sequenced in a study of CD8+CD57+ T cells in acquired aplastic anemia. Using genomic DNA as the template, TCR beta VDJ and CDR3 profiling was carried out. TCRdb redid the calling of the reads with MiXCR, one entry per CDR3 protein. Of around 430,000 distinct CDR3 sequences listed, about a third are singletons. Sequencing involved patients with CD8+CD57+ cell expansion previously shown by flow cytometry. The sample taken for sequencing was sorted CD4+, CD8+, or CD8+CD57+ T cells (not recorded which) from PBMCs. All receptors derive from a human donor with aplastic anemia.

The sample holds a few counts of this clonotype. The chain joins TRBV25-1 to TRBJ1-6, with a weak D call TRBD1 (6 bases). Trimming removed 5 bases from V and 5 bases from J, with 13 bases in between. The germline V gene encodes CDR1 MGHDK and CDR2 SYGVNS. There are 15 residues in the CDR3. The CDR3 DNA sequence: TGTGCCAGCAGTTTAAGGGGGACGGATAATTCACCCCTCCACTTT. Its protein product is CASSLRGTDNSPLHF.

The genes are TRBV6-1 and TRBJ1-2; no firm D call. From germline, CDR1 is MNHNS and CDR2 SASEGT. This CDR3 is 14 amino acids long. With 5 bases removed from V and 8 bases from J, the gap between germline ends came to 18 bases. The CDR3 here is CASSTGLPAYGYTF. The CDR3 DNA is TGTGCCAGCAGTACGGGCTTACCCGCCTACGGCTACACCTTC.

This clonotype was recorded at least ten times. This chain joins TRBV7-9 and TRBJ1-5; 7 nucleotides align to TRBD1. Germline trimming cut 1 base from V and 6 bases from J; bases unmatched to any gene: 3. The germline gives CDR1 SEHNR, CDR2 FQNEAQ (reference sequence). The CDR3 has 14 amino acids. CDR3 in amino acids: CASSLEGGTQPQHF. CDR3 nucleotide sequence: TGTGCCAGCAGCTTAGAAGGGGGCACTCAGCCCCAGCATTTT.

This clonotype was seen only a few times. The rearrangement links TRBV9 to TRBJ2-7; D unclear. Germline assignment: CDR1 SGDLS and CDR2 YYNGEE. The length of the CDR3 is 12 residues. The ends were cut back, 4 bases at V and 6 bases at J, with 11 bases in the middle. CDR3 sequence (DNA): TGTGCCAGCAGCCACAAGCCGGGCGAGCAGTACTTC. Its protein is CASSHKPGEQYF.

This clonotype has at least ten counts. This chain connects TRBV2 to TRBJ2-1; the match to TRBD2 covers 13 bases. The length of the CDR3 is 15 residues. The germline CDR1 and CDR2 sequences are SNHLY and FYNNEI. With 3 bases clipped from V and 7 bases from J, the junction kept 3 bases outside the gene matches. CDR3 DNA: TGTGCCAGCAGTGAGACTAGCGGGGGGAGGAATGAGCAGTTCTTC. Residues: CASSETSGGRNEQFF. Based on the CDR3 plus reference TRBV2 and TRBJ2-1, the full variable domain is EPEVTQTPSHQVTQMGQEVILRCVPISNHLYFYWYRQILGQKVEFLVSFYNNEISEKSEIFDDQFSVERPDGSNFTLKIRSTKLEDSAMYFCASSETSGGRNEQFFGPGTRLTVL.

This rearrangement joins TRBV4-2 to TRBJ1-1; tentatively, D is TRBD1 (6 bases). The CDR3 is made up of 16 amino acids. Trimming pared 6 bases from V and 6 bases from J, leaving 23 bases between. Germline CDR1 LGHNA, CDR2 YNFKEQ. The DNA of the CDR3 is TGTGCCAGCAGTCGGGGGGCTGGGGTCGAGATTTCTGAAGCTTTCTTT. This encodes CASSRGAGVEISEAFF.

CDR3 bases: TGTGCCAGCACGAAACAGGGATACTACGAGCAGTACTTC. Its protein product is CASTKQGYYEQYF. The chain has TRBV25-1 and TRBJ2-7; perhaps TRBD1 as D (6 bases). Trimming shortened V by 7 bases and J by 3 bases, and 13 bases separated the two germline ends. There are 13 residues in the CDR3. The germline gives CDR1 MGHDK, CDR2 SYGVNS.

There are many counts of this clonotype. The chain couples TRBV7-9 to TRBJ1-1, with D unclear. V lost 5 bases, J lost 1 base, and 8 bases lay in between. This CDR3 contains 13 residues. CDR1 and CDR2 (germline): SEHNR, FQNEAQ (reference sequence). The CDR3 reads CASSADGNTEAFF. DNA of the CDR3: TGTGCCAGCAGCGCGGACGGGAACACTGAAGCTTTCTTT. The full variable domain, rest sourced from reference TRBV7-9 and TRBJ1-1, is DTGVSQNPRHKITKRGQNVTFRCDPISEHNRLYWYRQTLGQGPEFLTYFQNEAQLEKSRLLSDRFSAERPKGSFSTLEIQRTEQGDSAMYLCASSADGNTEAFFGQGTRLTVV.